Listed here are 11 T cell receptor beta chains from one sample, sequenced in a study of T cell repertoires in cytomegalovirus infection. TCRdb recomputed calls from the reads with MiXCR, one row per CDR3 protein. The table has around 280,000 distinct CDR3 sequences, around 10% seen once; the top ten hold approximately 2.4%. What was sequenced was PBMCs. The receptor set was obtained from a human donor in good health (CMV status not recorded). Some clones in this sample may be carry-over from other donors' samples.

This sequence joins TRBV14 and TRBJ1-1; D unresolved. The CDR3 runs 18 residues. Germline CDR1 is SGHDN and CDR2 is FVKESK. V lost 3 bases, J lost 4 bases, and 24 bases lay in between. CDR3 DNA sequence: TGTGCCAGCAGCCACTCGGGCCTTATCTCCGGGCGTATCACTGAAGCTTTCTTT. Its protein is CASSHSGLISGRITEAFF.

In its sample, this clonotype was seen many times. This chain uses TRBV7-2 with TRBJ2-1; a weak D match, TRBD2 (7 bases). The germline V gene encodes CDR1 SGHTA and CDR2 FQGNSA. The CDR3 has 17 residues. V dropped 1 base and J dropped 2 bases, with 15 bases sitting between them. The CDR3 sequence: CASSLEGGGGPYNEQFF. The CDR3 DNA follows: TGTGCCAGCAGCTTAGAGGGCGGCGGGGGCCCCTACAATGAGCAGTTCTTC.

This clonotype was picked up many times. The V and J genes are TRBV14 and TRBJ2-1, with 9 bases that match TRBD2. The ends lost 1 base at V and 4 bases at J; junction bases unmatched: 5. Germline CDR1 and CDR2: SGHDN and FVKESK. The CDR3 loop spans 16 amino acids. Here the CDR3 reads CASSQVRTSEYNEQFF. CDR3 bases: TGTGCCAGCAGCCAAGTTCGGACTAGCGAGTACAATGAGCAGTTCTTC.

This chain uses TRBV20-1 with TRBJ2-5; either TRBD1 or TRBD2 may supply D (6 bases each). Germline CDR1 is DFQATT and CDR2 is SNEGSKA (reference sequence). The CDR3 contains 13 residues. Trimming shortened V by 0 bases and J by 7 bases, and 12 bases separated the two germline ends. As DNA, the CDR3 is TGCAGTGCTAGAGATGGGGGGCTCGGGACCCAGTACTTC. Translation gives CSARDGGLGTQYF.

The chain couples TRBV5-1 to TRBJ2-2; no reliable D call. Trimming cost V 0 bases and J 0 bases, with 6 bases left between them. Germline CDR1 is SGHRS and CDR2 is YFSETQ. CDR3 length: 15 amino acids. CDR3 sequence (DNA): TGCGCCAGCAGCTTGGATACTTCGAACACCGGGGAGCTGTTTTTT. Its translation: CASSLDTSNTGELFF.

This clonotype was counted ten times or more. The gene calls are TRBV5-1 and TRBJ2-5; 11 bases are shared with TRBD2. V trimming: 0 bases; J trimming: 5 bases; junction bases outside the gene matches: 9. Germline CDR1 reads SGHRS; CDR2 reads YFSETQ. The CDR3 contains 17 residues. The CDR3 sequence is CASSLALAGGRTETQYF. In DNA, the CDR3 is TGCGCCAGCAGCTTGGCGCTAGCGGGGGGCCGAACGGAGACCCAGTACTTC.

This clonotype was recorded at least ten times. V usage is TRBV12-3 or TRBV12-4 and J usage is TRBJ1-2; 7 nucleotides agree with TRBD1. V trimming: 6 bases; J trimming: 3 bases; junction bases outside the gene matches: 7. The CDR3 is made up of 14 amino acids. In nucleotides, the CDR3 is TGTGCCAGCAGCACAGGGGCGGCGGACTATGGCTACACCTTC. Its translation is CASSTGAADYGYTF.

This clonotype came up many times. The CDR3, as DNA: TGTGCCAGCAGCACCCGAGGGACGCTGATCACCGGGGAGCTGTTTTTT. Protein: CASSTRGTLITGELFF. The chain couples TRBV9 to TRBJ2-2; D is perhaps TRBD1 or TRBD2 (5 bases each). The V end was cut by 4 bases, the J end by 4 bases, with 17 bases between. CDR1 and CDR2 (germline): SGDLS, YYNGEE. The CDR3 extends over 16 amino acids.

The CDR3 coding sequence is TGTGCCAGCAGACGCACGGGGGTGGGATCCTATAATTCACCCCTCCACTTT. This translates into CASRRTGVGSYNSPLHF. The chain has TRBV6-5 and TRBJ1-6; TRBD1 might be the D (5 bases). The V end was cut by 6 bases, the J end by 1 base, with 16 bases between. The CDR3 consists of 17 residues. CDR1 MNHEY and CDR2 SVGAGI come from the germline V gene.

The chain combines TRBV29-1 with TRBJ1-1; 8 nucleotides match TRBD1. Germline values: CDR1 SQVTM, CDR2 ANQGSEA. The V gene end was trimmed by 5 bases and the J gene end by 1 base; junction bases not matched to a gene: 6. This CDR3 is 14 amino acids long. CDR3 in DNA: TGCAGCGTTCCTAGACAGGGGTCGAACACTGAAGCTTTCTTT. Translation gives CSVPRQGSNTEAFF. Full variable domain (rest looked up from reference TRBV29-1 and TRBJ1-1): SAVISQKPSRDICQRGTSLTIQCQVDSQVTMMFWYRQQPGQSLTLIATANQGSEATYESGFVIDKFPISRPNLTFSTLTVSNMSPEDSSIYLCSVPRQGSNTEAFFGQGTRLTVV.

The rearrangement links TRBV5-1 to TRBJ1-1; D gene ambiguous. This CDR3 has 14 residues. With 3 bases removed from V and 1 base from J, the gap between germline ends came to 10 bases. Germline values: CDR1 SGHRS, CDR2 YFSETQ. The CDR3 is CASSSDGRNTEAFF. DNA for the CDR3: TGCGCCAGCAGCTCTGACGGTCGGAACACTGAAGCTTTCTTT.